The 12 T cell receptor beta chains below all came from one sample that was sequenced in a study of blood T cell repertoires in COVID-19. The method was immunoSEQ multiplex PCR; TCRdb's version includes in-frame clones alone and lacks a portion of them. Of approximately 300,000 clones in the sample, more than 80% were seen once. The sample consisted of peripheral blood. The receptors were gathered from a woman aged 25 to 45 with COVID-19, enrolled during active disease.

This rearrangement joins TRBV5-4 to TRBJ1-1, with 8 bases identical to TRBD1. The CDR3 has 14 residues. Looked up from germline, CDR1 is SGHNT and CDR2 is YYREEE (reference sequence). The V segment lost 4 bases and the J segment 0 bases; nucleotides outside the gene matches: 2. The CDR3, as DNA: TGTGCCAGCAGCCCGGGACAGGTGAACACTGAAGCTTTCTTT. It codes for CASSPGQVNTEAFF. Variable domain in full (rest from reference TRBV5-4 and TRBJ1-1): ETGVTQSPTHLIKTRGQQVTLRCSSQSGHNTVSWYQQALGQGPQFIFQYYREEENGRGNFPPRFSGLQFPNYSSELNVNALELDDSALYLCASSPGQVNTEAFFGQGTRLTVV.

Regarding this clone: Germline and junction disagree at one end, which may indicate a read error. The chain carries TRBV27 and TRBJ2-6; TRBD1 aligns across 11 bases. CDR1 and CDR2 from the germline V gene are MNHEY and SMNVEV (reference sequence). The CDR3 covers 17 residues. The CDR3 DNA follows: TGTGCCAGCAGCTTATGGGGACAGGGGGACGGGGCCAACGTCCTGACTTTC. It codes for CASSLWGQGDGANVLTF.

This clone was counted a few times. The CDR3 DNA sequence: TGTGCCAGCAGCCTGGCAGGGGGAGAAAAACTGTTTTTT. Translation: CASSLAGGEKLFF. V and J are TRBV12-3 or TRBV12-4 and TRBJ1-4; TRBD1 matches at 7 bases. J gave up 8 bases and V 6 bases, and 6 bases lay outside the gene matches. CDR3 length: 13 residues.

This clone showed up just once. The V call is TRBV28, the J call TRBJ1-4; 7 bases are shared with TRBD1. J gave up 2 bases and V 5 bases, and 5 bases lay outside the gene matches. CDR3 length: 15 amino acids. Germline-derived CDR1 and CDR2 are MDHEN and SYDVKM. The CDR3 loop reads CASSVQGVTNEKLFF. The CDR3 DNA reads as TGTGCCAGCAGTGTCCAGGGGGTGACTAATGAAAAACTGTTTTTT.

This clone was found once. This rearrangement joins TRBV6-1 to TRBJ2-2; 10 bases map to TRBD2. CDR1 is MNHNS, CDR2 SASEGT, per germline. This CDR3 region has 16 residues. Trimming cost V 2 bases and J 4 bases; bases outside gene matches: 4. The CDR3 loop reads CASSELAGAATGELFF. The CDR3 nucleotides read TGTGCCAGCAGTGAACTAGCGGGAGCGGCCACCGGGGAGCTGTTTTTT.

This chain joins TRBV5-5 and TRBJ1-2; 8 positions match TRBD1. The V gene end was trimmed by 4 bases and the J gene end by 0 bases; junction bases not matched to a gene: 5. Germline loops: CDR1 SGHKS, CDR2 YYEKEE (reference sequence). This CDR3 region has 15 residues. DNA for the CDR3: TGTGCCAGCAGCGGGACAGGAACAGCTAACTATGGCTACACCTTC. Residues: CASSGTGTANYGYTF.

This chain links TRBV6-5 with TRBJ2-3; 10 nucleotides match TRBD1. J lost 3 bases, V lost 0 bases, and 3 bases had no gene match. CDR3 length equals 16 residues. CDR1 and CDR2 from the germline V gene are MNHEY and SVGAGI. The CDR3 DNA sequence: TGTGCCAGCAGTTACTCAGGACAGGGGGGGACAGATACGCAGTATTTT. Amino acid sequence: CASSYSGQGGTDTQYF.

V and J are TRBV19 and TRBJ1-4; unclear D gene. V was trimmed by 8 bases and J by 8 bases, leaving 18 bases between them. The CDR3 extends over 14 amino acids. The V gene's germline CDR1 is LNHDA and CDR2 SQIVND (reference sequence). The CDR3 coding sequence is TGTGCCAGTCGTTTGGCGGGTGCGGGGGAAAAACTGTTTTTT. It translates to CASRLAGAGEKLFF. The full variable domain, rest sourced from reference TRBV19 and TRBJ1-4, is DGGITQSPKYLFRKEGQNVTLSCEQNLNHDAMYWYRQDPGQGLRLIYYSQIVNDFQKGDIAEGYSVSREKKESFPLTVTSAQKNPTAFYLCASRLAGAGEKLFFGSGTQLSVL.

V and J are TRBV6-5 and TRBJ1-1; D unresolved. The CDR3 sequence is 14 residues long. Trimming pared 2 bases from V and 3 bases from J, leaving 10 bases between. Germline CDR1 and CDR2: MNHEY and SVGAGI. DNA of the CDR3: TGTGCCAGCAGTTACAGGCCTAGTTACACTGAAGCTTTCTTT. Residues: CASSYRPSYTEAFF.

The chain employs TRBV10-2 and TRBJ2-7; 9 bases fit TRBD2. Trimming cost V 7 bases and J 3 bases; bases outside gene matches: 10. This CDR3 has 15 residues. The germline V gene encodes CDR1 WSHSY and CDR2 SAAADI. In nucleotides, the CDR3 is TGCGCCAGCAAAGGGTTAGCGGGAGTGATCTACGAGCAGTACTTC. This gives the protein CASKGLAGVIYEQYF.

This chain joins TRBV11-2 and TRBJ1-6; TRBD1 matches 7 bases. This CDR3 spans 12 amino acids. Germline-derived CDR1 and CDR2 are SGHAT and FQNNGV. Trimming removed 7 bases from V and 13 bases from J; junction bases left unmatched: 7. The CDR3 region is CASKGFRGPLHF. For the CDR3, the DNA is TGTGCCAGCAAGGGTTTCAGGGGGCCCCTCCACTTT.

The rearrangement uses TRBV4-1 and TRBJ2-3, with 11 bases identical to TRBD2. This CDR3 comprises 16 residues. Unmatched junction bases numbered 5, after V lost 2 bases and J lost 4 bases. Looked up from germline, CDR1 is MGHRA and CDR2 is YSYEKL. This CDR3 reads CASSQYSGRAPDTQYF. For the CDR3, the DNA is TGCGCCAGCAGCCAATATAGCGGGAGGGCCCCAGATACGCAGTATTTT.